The 3 T cell receptor beta chains in this list originate from one sample, sequenced in a study of beta chain features in type 1 diabetes. Findings and caveats of the study: TCRB CDR3 length was moderately but significantly reduced in all four CD4+ subsets of Type 1 diabetes patients.

What was sequenced were expressed TCRB transcripts, since all of the isolated RNA had been reverse transcribed. Clones were read by immunoSEQ multiplex PCR, and TCRdb kept only the in-frame ones, dropping some. Counted here are hundreds of thousands of clones, 13% occurring once; the ten biggest clones make up about 0.02%. These TCRs' antigens remain unknown. The sample taken for sequencing was naive CD4+ T cells from blood. All receptors derive from a young man with type 1 diabetes.

The rearrangement uses TRBV4-1 and TRBJ1-2; tentative D call: TRBD1 (5 bases). Germline V gene lookup returns CDR1 MGHRA and CDR2 YSYEKL. The CDR3 spans 17 residues. V was trimmed by 1 base and J by 4 bases, leaving 19 bases between them. The CDR3 loop reads CASSQGAPLGPVYGYTF. CDR3 bases: TGCGCCAGCAGCCAAGGGGCCCCTTTGGGGCCGGTCTATGGCTACACCTTC.

The V and J genes are TRBV10-3 and TRBJ1-1, with D unresolved. This CDR3 comprises 14 residues. Germline CDR1 and CDR2: ENHRY and SYGVKD. The V end was cut by 6 bases, the J end by 5 bases, with 16 bases between. The CDR3 here is CAISRQAEETEAFF. CDR3 coding DNA: TGTGCCATCAGCAGGCAGGCGGAGGAAACTGAAGCTTTCTTT.

This clone was recorded many times. V usage is TRBV7-2 and J usage is TRBJ2-1; 7 bases line up with TRBD1. The trim removed 0 bases at V and 4 bases at J, leaving 3 bases unmatched. There are 15 residues in the CDR3. The germline gives CDR1 SGHTA, CDR2 FQGNSA. DNA of the CDR3: TGTGCCAGCAGCTTAGCGGGACAGCCTTACAATGAGCAGTTCTTC. Its protein product is CASSLAGQPYNEQFF.